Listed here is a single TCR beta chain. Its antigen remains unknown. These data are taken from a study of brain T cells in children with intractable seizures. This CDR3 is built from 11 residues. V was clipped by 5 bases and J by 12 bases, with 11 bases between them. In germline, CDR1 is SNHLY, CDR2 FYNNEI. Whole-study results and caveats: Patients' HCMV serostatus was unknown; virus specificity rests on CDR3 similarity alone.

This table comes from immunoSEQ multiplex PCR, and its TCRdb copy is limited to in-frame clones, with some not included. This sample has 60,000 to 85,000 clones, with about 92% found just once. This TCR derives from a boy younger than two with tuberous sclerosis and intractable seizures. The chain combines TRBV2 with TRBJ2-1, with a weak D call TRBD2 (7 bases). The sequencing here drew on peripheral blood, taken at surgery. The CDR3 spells CASSRGGLQFF. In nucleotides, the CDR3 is TGTGCCAGCAGTAGGGGGGGCCTGCAGTTCTTC.